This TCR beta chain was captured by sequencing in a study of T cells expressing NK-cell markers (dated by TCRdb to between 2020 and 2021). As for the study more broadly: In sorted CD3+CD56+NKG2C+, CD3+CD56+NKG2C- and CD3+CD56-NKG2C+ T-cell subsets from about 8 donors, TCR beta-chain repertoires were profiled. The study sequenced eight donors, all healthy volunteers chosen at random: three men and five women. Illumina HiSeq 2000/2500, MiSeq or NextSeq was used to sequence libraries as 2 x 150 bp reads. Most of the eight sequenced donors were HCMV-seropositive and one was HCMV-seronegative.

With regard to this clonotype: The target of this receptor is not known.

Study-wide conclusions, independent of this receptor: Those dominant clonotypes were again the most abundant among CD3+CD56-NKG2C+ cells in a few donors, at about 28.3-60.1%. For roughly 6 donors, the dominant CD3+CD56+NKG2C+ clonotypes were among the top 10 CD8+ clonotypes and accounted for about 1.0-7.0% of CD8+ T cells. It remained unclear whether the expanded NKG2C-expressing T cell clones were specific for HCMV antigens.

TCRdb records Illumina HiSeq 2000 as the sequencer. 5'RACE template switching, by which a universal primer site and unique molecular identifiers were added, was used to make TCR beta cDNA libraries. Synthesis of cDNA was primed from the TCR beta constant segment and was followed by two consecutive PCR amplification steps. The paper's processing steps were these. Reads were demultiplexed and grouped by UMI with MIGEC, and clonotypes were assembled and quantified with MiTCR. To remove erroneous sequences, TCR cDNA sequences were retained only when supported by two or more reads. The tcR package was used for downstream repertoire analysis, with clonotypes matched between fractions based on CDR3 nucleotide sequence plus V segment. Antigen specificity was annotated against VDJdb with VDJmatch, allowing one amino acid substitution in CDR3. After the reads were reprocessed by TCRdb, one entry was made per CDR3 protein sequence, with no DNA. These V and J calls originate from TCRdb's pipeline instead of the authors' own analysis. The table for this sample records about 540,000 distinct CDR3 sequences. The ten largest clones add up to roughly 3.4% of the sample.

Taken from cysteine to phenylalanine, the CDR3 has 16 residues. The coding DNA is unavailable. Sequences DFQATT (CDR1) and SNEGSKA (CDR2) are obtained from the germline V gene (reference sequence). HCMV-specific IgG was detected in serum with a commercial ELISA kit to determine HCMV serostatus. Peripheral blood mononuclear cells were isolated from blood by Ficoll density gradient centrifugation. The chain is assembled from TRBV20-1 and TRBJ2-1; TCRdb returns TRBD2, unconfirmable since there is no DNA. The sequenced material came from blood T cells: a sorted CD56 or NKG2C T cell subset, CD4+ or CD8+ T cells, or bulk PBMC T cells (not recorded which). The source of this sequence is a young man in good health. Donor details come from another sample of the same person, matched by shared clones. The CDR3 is CSARGTTSGGIYEQFF.